Listed here are 21 T cell receptor beta chains from one sample, sequenced in a study of T-cell memory formation after mild COVID-19 (dated by TCRdb to about 2021). Receptors were amplified or captured by 5' RACE. Sequencing relied on an Illumina NovaSeq 6000. Using fastp trimming at Q25 and MiXCR clonotype assembly, TCRdb reanalyzed the public sequencing data and kept in-frame beta chains. Every entry covers one CDR3 protein and lists the most common genes and DNA from its rows. For this sample there are 120,000 to 150,000 distinct CDR3 sequences; 15% to 20% appear just once. The ten largest account for approximately 2.3% of the sample. The sequenced sample consisted of PBMCs or a T cell subset sorted from them (not recorded which). The receptors stem from an adult woman who had mild COVID-19 (a few samples of this study predate the infection). The sample titles of this study are shuffled in the database, so cell type and time point are left out; the donor was told from shared clones.

The chain uses TRBV11-2 and TRBJ2-5, with 7 bases fitting TRBD2. The CDR3 has 14 amino acids. CDR1 is SGHAT and CDR2 is FQNNGV in the germline V gene. Unmatched junction bases numbered 5, after V lost 5 bases and J lost 2 bases. The CDR3 DNA is TGTGCCAGCAGCCCGCGGGGGAAACAAGAGACCCAGTACTTC. Protein: CASSPRGKQETQYF.

The gene calls are TRBV4-3 and TRBJ2-7; TRBD2 is a possible D gene (6 bases). The V end was cut by 3 bases, the J end by 0 bases, with 12 bases between. Germline assignment: CDR1 LGHNA and CDR2 YSLEER. This CDR3 region has 15 residues. DNA for the CDR3: TGCGCCAGCAGCCAGTACGGGACTGCCTCCTACGAGCAGTACTTC. Protein product: CASSQYGTASYEQYF.

V is TRBV6-5 and J is TRBJ1-2, with D unresolved. Between the trimmed V and J ends, which lost 7 bases and 8 bases, there was a span of 17 bases. Germline V gene lookup returns CDR1 MNHEY and CDR2 SVGAGI. There are 13 residues in the CDR3. The CDR3 coding sequence is TGTGCCAGCACCGAAGTTCTATCGGGGGGCTACACCTTC. It is translated as CASTEVLSGGYTF.

The rearrangement links TRBV20-1 to TRBJ2-1; D gene unclear. CDR3 length: 12 amino acids. V was trimmed by 3 bases and J by 6 bases, leaving 9 bases between them. Germline V CDR1 and CDR2: DFQATT, SNEGSKA (reference sequence). CDR3 protein: CSASKGTNEQFF. In DNA form, the CDR3 reads TGCAGTGCTAGCAAGGGTACCAATGAGCAGTTCTTC.

This clonotype was seen a handful of times. The gene calls are TRBV2 and TRBJ1-1; no clear D. V lost 8 bases and J 6 bases, leaving 16 bases between the germline ends. This CDR3 has 13 residues. From germline, CDR1 is SNHLY and CDR2 FYNNEI. As DNA, the CDR3 is TGTGCCAGCGGAAGGGTCGTAGGAGCTGAAGCTTTCTTT. Its translation is CASGRVVGAEAFF.

This clonotype appeared once. The CDR3 here is CASRAQGRLFF. For the CDR3, the DNA is TGCGCCAGCAGGGCACAGGGAAGACTGTTTTTT. The genes are TRBV5-1 and TRBJ1-4; D possibly corresponds to TRBD1 (6 bases). In germline, CDR1 is SGHRS, CDR2 YFSETQ. V dropped 5 bases and J dropped 13 bases, with 12 bases sitting between them. The CDR3 sequence is 11 residues long.

The chain uses TRBV4-2 and TRBJ2-7; possible D gene TRBD1, 6 bases. V was clipped by 3 bases and J by 1 base, with 13 bases between them. Germline V CDR1 and CDR2: LGHNA, YNFKEQ. The CDR3 runs 15 residues. The CDR3 spells CASSQGDTTSYEQYF. CDR3 nucleotides: TGTGCCAGCAGCCAGGGGGACACAACGTCCTACGAGCAGTACTTC.

This clonotype has only a few counts. The J gene is TRBJ2-1, the V gene TRBV12-3 or TRBV12-4; D may be TRBD2 (7 bases). The CDR3 loop spans 12 amino acids. The V and J ends lost 2 bases and 12 bases respectively, with 11 bases between them. In DNA form, the CDR3 reads TGTGCCAGCAGTTTATTGGGGGGGCCGCAGTTCTTC. This codes for CASSLLGGPQFF.

V and J are TRBV24-1 and TRBJ2-2; perhaps TRBD1 as D (6 bases). The CDR3 is made up of 15 amino acids. With 5 bases removed from V and 4 bases from J, the gap between germline ends came to 13 bases. Germline CDR1 and CDR2: KGHDR and SFDVKD. The CDR3 DNA follows: TGTGCCACCAGTGGGGGACAATCCGTCACCGGGGAGCTGTTTTTT. Amino acid sequence: CATSGGQSVTGELFF.

The V call is TRBV12-3 or TRBV12-4, the J call TRBJ2-4; TRBD2 matches at 8 bases. The length of the CDR3 is 12 residues. V lost 8 bases and J lost 16; bases outside the gene matches: 13. The DNA for the CDR3 is TGTGCCAGCGGTACACGGGAGGGCTTATTTTACTTC. It codes for CASGTREGLFYF.

A few counts support this clonotype. This chain links TRBV24-1 with TRBJ2-7, with unresolved D. Germline-derived CDR1 and CDR2 are KGHDR and SFDVKD. The CDR3 covers 13 residues. V shed 0 bases and J shed 6 bases, with 8 bases lying between them. The CDR3 is CATSDLASGEQYF. Here the CDR3 DNA reads TGTGCCACCAGTGATTTGGCTAGTGGCGAGCAGTACTTC.

The J gene is TRBJ1-1, the V gene TRBV20-1; D gene uncertain. Looked up from germline, CDR1 is DFQATT and CDR2 is SNEGSKA (reference sequence). Trimming took off 5 bases at V and 1 base at J, with 11 bases between the two ends. The CDR3 contains 13 residues. The CDR3 DNA sequence: TGCAGTGCTTGGTCTCAACAGAACACTGAAGCTTTCTTT. Its protein is CSAWSQQNTEAFF.

The sample holds many counts of this clonotype. The chain links TRBV6-5 to TRBJ2-1; D gene uncertain. The CDR3 extends over 16 amino acids. V dropped 0 bases and J dropped 2 bases, with 11 bases sitting between them. Germline CDR1 MNHEY, CDR2 SVGAGI. CDR3 in amino acids: CASSYSRKGTYNEQFF. Written as DNA, the CDR3 is TGTGCCAGCAGTTACTCGAGGAAAGGGACCTACAATGAGCAGTTCTTC.

This clonotype was detected only a few times. This chain joins TRBV6-6 and TRBJ2-1, with TRBD2 as a possible D gene (6 bases). Deletions cut 5 bases from V and 8 bases from J, with 10 bases between. Per the germline V gene, CDR1 is MNHNY and CDR2 is SVGAGI (reference sequence). The CDR3 contains 12 residues. The DNA for the CDR3 is TGTGCCAGCAGTCAGAGGAGGGATGAGCAGTTCTTC. This codes for CASSQRRDEQFF.

This clonotype has only a few counts. The V and J genes are TRBV2 and TRBJ1-2; D remains unclear. V gave up 5 bases and J gave up 5 bases, with 15 bases separating them. Germline CDR1 SNHLY, CDR2 FYNNEI. The CDR3 loop spans 14 amino acids. CDR3 loop: CASSKGLLEYGYTF. In nucleotides, the CDR3 is TGTGCCAGCAGTAAAGGCCTTCTCGAGTATGGCTACACCTTC.

This clonotype was detected many times. J is TRBJ2-7 and V is TRBV9, with a tentative D call TRBD2 (6 bases). This CDR3 is built from 16 residues. V was trimmed by 0 bases and J by 5 bases, leaving 18 bases between them. The germline gives CDR1 SGDLS, CDR2 YYNGEE. Here the CDR3 reads CASSVAGGTPQDEQYF. In DNA form, the CDR3 reads TGTGCCAGCAGCGTAGCTGGCGGGACTCCACAGGACGAGCAGTACTTC.

V and J are TRBV5-1 and TRBJ2-7, with no clear D. Trimming pared 0 bases from V and 6 bases from J, leaving 10 bases between. Germline lookup yields CDR1 SGHRS and CDR2 YFSETQ. The CDR3 totals 13 residues. DNA for the CDR3: TGCGCCAGCAGCTTGGGCGAGCCAGGCGAGCAGTACTTC. As protein: CASSLGEPGEQYF. Filled out from reference TRBV5-1 and TRBJ2-7, the complete variable domain reads KAGVTQTPRYLIKTRGQQVTLSCSPISGHRSVSWYQQTPGQGLQFLFEYFSETQRNKGNFPGRFSGRQFSNSRSEMNVSTLELGDSALYLCASSLGEPGEQYFGPGTRLTVT.

The chain uses TRBV18 and TRBJ2-4; D is ambiguous. In germline, CDR1 is KGHSH, CDR2 LQKENI. V lost 0 bases and J lost 7, with 10 bases in between. The length of the CDR3 is 14 residues. This CDR3 is CASSPPQALNIQYF. CDR3 bases: TGTGCCAGCTCACCACCGCAGGCCCTTAACATTCAGTACTTC.

The chain combines TRBV20-1 with TRBJ1-1, with 9 positions matching TRBD1. The germline V gene has CDR1 DFQATT and CDR2 SNEGSKA (reference sequence). V dropped 5 bases and J dropped 7; count of bases not matched to a gene: 8. CDR3 length: 13 residues. The CDR3 is CSAPGQGRSEAFF. The DNA of the CDR3 is TGCAGTGCTCCGGGACAGGGCCGGAGTGAAGCTTTCTTT.

Many counts were recorded for this clonotype. The chain couples TRBV6-6 to TRBJ2-7, with D uncertain. V was pared by 5 bases and J by 3 bases, with 8 bases between. The CDR3 is made up of 12 amino acids. Germline V gene lookup returns CDR1 MNHNY and CDR2 SVGAGI (reference sequence). The CDR3 nucleotides are TGTGCCAGCAGTGCGGAGAACTACGAGCAGTACTTC. Its translation is CASSAENYEQYF.

This clonotype was counted once. The rearrangement links TRBV7-9 to TRBJ1-1; D uncertain. Germline V gene data show CDR1 as SEHNR and CDR2 as FQNEAQ (reference sequence). The CDR3 spans 14 residues. Deletions cut 2 bases from V and 4 bases from J, with 11 bases between. The CDR3 bases are TGTGCCAGCAGCTTATTTGGAGAGAGCACTGAAGCTTTCTTT. Protein product: CASSLFGESTEAFF. Full variable domain (remainder filled in from reference TRBV7-9 and TRBJ1-1): DTGVSQNPRHKITKRGQNVTFRCDPISEHNRLYWYRQTLGQGPEFLTYFQNEAQLEKSRLLSDRFSAERPKGSFSTLEIQRTEQGDSAMYLCASSLFGESTEAFFGQGTRLTVV.